This TCR beta chain was identified during a study of OX40 agonist ivuxolimab in advanced cancers. Looking at the study overall: It was permissible to have had prior anti-PD-1, anti-PD-L1 or anti-CTLA-4 therapy, and around 43% had some.

Turning to this clone: As yet, its antigen is unknown.

Assay used: immunoSEQ multiplex PCR; TCRdb lists only in-frame clones, some missing. This table holds tens of thousands of clones, around four fifths found once. CDR3 length: 16 amino acids. The V segment lost 1 base and the J segment 5 bases; nucleotides outside the gene matches: 7. Germline V gene sequence: CDR1 SGHDN, CDR2 FVKESK. Findings and limits, study-wide: With doses of 0.1-3.0 mg/kg, partial responders showed among the lowest clonal expansion. In CD8+ T cells, expanded clones were on average more numerous than in CD4+. The authors also found low normalized T-cell clonal expansion in some nonresponders.

The source is an adult with an advanced solid tumor such as melanoma, head and neck, liver or kidney cancer. Sample: CD4+ or CD8+ T cells sorted from blood, taken in a trial of the OX40 agonist ivuxolimab. This sequence joins TRBV14 and TRBJ2-2; 7 bases are a match to TRBD1. The CDR3 reads CASSQGGRGNTGELFF. The DNA of the CDR3 is TGTGCCAGCAGCCAAGGCGGCAGGGGGAATACCGGGGAGCTGTTTTTT.